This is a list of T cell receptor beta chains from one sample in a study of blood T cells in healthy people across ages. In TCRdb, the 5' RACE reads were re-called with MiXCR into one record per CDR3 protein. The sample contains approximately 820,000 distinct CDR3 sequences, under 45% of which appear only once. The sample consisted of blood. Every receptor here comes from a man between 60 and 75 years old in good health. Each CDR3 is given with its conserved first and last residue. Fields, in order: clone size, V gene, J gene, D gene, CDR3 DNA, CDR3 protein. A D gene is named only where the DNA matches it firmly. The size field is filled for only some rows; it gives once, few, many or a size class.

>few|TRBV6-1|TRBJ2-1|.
TGTGCCAGTACCGGAACCTACAATGAGCAGTTCTTC
CASTGTYNEQFF
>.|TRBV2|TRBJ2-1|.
TGTGCCAGCAGTGAAGCGCAGAGACTGCAGTTCTTC
CASSEAQRLQFF
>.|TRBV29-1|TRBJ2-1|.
TGCAGCTTTGAAGGCGAGCAGTTCTTC
CSFEGEQFF
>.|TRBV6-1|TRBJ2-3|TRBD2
TGTGCCAGCAGTATAACTAGCGGGGGCACAGATACGCAGTATTTT
CASSITSGGTDTQYF
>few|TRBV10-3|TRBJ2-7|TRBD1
TGTGCCACTAAGACAGGGGACACCTACGAGCAGTACTTC
CATKTGDTYEQYF
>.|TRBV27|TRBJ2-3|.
TGTGCCAGCAGTTTATTGGCGGGTTCAGATACGCAGTATTTT
CASSLLAGSDTQYF
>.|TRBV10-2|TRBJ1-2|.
TGCGCCAGCAGACCCTCGGCAGGGATGGACTATGGCTACACCTTC
CASRPSAGMDYGYTF
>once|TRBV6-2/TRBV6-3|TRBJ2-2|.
TGTGCCAGCAGTTACGAACAGTGGAGTTACACCGGGGAGCTGTTTTTT
CASSYEQWSYTGELFF
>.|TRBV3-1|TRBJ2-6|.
TGTGCCAGCAGCCATGCGGGGTCTGGGGCCAACGTCCTGACTTTC
CASSHAGSGANVLTF
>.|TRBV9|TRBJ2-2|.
TGTGCCAGCAGCGTAGCCAGTAGCGGTTACACCGGGGAGCTGTTTTTT
CASSVASSGYTGELFF
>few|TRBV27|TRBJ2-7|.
TGTGCCAGCAGTTTATCTCTAGGGGACGAGCAGTACTTC
CASSLSLGDEQYF
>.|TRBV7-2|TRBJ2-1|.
TGTGCCAGCAGCTTAGGATGGGGGGGCTTCTCCTACAATGAGCAGTTCTTC
CASSLGWGGFSYNEQFF
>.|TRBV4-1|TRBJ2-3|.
TGCGCCAGCAGCCGCGACAGTGTATGGGGGCCTTCCGATACGCAGTATTTT
CASSRDSVWGPSDTQYF
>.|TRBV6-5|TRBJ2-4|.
TGTGCCAGCAGTTACTCGAGGGGAGCCAAAAACATTCAGTACTTC
CASSYSRGAKNIQYF
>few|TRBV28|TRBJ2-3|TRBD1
TGTGCCAGCAGTGCCGGCGACAGGGTGTCAGATACGCAGTATTTT
CASSAGDRVSDTQYF
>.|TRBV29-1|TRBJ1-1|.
TGCAGCGTTGCGGAAAGGCTGAACACTGAAGCTTTCTTT
CSVAERLNTEAFF
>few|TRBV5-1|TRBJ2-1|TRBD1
TGCGCCAGCAGCTGGGACAGGCCTTACAATGAGCAGTTCTTC
CASSWDRPYNEQFF
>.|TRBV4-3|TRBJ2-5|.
TGCGCCAGCAGCCAAGTTATGATGGGAATGGGAGGCCAAGAGACCCAGTACTTC
CASSQVMMGMGGQETQYF
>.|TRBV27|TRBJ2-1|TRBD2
TGTGCCAGCAGAATAGCGGGGGCGAACAATGAGCAGTTCTTC
CASRIAGANNEQFF
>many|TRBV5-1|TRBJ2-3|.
TGCGCCAGCCAAAGAGGGATAGTAGGCACAGATACGCAGTATTTT
CASQRGIVGTDTQYF
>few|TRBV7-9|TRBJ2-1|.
TGTGCCAGCAGCCCACAGGGAGTCTCCTACAATGAGCAGTTCTTC
CASSPQGVSYNEQFF
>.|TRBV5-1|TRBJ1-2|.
TGCGCCAGCAGCTTGGGTCAGGGGATTATTAACTATGGCTACACCTTC
CASSLGQGIINYGYTF
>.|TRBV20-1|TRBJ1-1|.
TGCAGTCTTAACCAGGGCAGGCAAACTGAAGCTTTCTTT
CSLNQGRQTEAFF
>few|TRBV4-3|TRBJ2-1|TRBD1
TGCGCCAGCAGCCCCGAGGACAGGTTCTCTGGGGTGTTCTTC
CASSPEDRFSGVFF
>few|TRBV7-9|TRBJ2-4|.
TGTGCCAGCAGCTTATATGAGACTACAACCAAAAACATTCAGTACTTC
CASSLYETTTKNIQYF
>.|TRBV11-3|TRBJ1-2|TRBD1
TGTGCCAGCAGCTTAGTTACCGGGACAGGGGGCGTCTATGGCTACACCTTC
CASSLVTGTGGVYGYTF
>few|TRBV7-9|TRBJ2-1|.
TGTGCCAGCAGCTTAGGCTCACGGAGTGAGCAGTTCTTC
CASSLGSRSEQFF
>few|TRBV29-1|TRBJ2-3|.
TGCAGCGTTGCGGGTTCGGCGACAGGTCAATATACGCAGTATTTT
CSVAGSATGQYTQYF
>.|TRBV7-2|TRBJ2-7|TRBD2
TGTGCCAGCAGCTTACGCGGGCTAGCGGGGGCTCAAGCAAACGAGCAGTACTTC
CASSLRGLAGAQANEQYF
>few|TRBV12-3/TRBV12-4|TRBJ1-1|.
TGTGCCAGCAGCCCCCGGGGAGGGACACCAGAAGCTTTCTTT
CASSPRGGTPEAFF
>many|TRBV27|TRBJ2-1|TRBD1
TGTGCCAGCAGTGACCGGGACAGTTACAATGAGCAGTTCTTC
CASSDRDSYNEQFF
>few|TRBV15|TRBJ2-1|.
TGTGCCACCAGCAGAGGGGCAGGGGTAAACAATGAGCAGTTCTTC
CATSRGAGVNNEQFF
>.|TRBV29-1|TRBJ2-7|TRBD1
TGCAGCGTTGAAGAAGGGACAGGGAGCGAGCAGTACTTC
CSVEEGTGSEQYF
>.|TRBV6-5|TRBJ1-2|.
TGTGCCAGCAGTAGGGACGGACAGCTCTATGGCTACACCTTC
CASSRDGQLYGYTF
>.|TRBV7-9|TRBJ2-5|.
TGTGCCAGCAGCCACCTAGGGGGGACGCAATGGGAGACCCAGTACTTC
CASSHLGGTQWETQYF
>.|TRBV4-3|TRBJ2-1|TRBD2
TGCGCCAGCAGCGGGGGACTAGCGGGTGGTTTGCAGTTCTTC
CASSGGLAGGLQFF
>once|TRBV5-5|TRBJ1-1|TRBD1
TGTGCCAGCAGCCCTCAGGGGGTGAGGTACACTGAAGCTTTCTTT
CASSPQGVRYTEAFF
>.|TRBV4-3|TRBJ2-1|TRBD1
TGCGCCAGCAGCCAAGATCGGCAGGGGGCAATGGGTGAGCAGTTCTTC
CASSQDRQGAMGEQFF
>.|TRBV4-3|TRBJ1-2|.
TGCGCCAGCAGCCAGTTAACCGGGAACCTGGAGGGCTACACCTTC
CASSQLTGNLEGYTF
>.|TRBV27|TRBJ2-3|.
TGTGCCAGCAGTGCCTTCCCCACAGATACGCAGTATTTT
CASSAFPTDTQYF
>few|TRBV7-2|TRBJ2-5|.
TGTGCCAGCAGCTTAAGCGCTACCCAAGAGACCCAGTACTTC
CASSLSATQETQYF
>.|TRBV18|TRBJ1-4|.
TGTGCCACCCGGGGCCTTCAAGGGGGAGAAAAACTGTTTTTT
CATRGLQGGEKLFF
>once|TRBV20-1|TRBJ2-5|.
TGCAGTGCTAGTATCTGGGCCAATGAGCAGTACTTC
CSASIWANEQYF
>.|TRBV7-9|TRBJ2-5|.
TGTGCCAGCTTGGGCATTGAGACCCAGTACTTC
CASLGIETQYF
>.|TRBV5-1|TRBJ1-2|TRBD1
TGCGCCAGCAGCTTGGGACAGGGGGCGGTTGGCTACACCTTC
CASSLGQGAVGYTF
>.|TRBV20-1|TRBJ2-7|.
TGCAGTGCTAGAGATCAACGGTCCACCTGGGAGCAGTACTTC
CSARDQRSTWEQYF
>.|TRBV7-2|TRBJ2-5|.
TGTGCCAGCAGCTTATGGGGGGAACGCCTCCAAGAGACCCAGTACTTC
CASSLWGERLQETQYF
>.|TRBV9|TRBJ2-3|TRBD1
TGTGCCAGCAGTGCTACAGGGGACCGCACAGATACGCAGTATTTT
CASSATGDRTDTQYF
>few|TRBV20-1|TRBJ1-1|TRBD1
TGCAGTGCTAGACGGACAGGGAACACTGAAGCTTTCTTT
CSARRTGNTEAFF
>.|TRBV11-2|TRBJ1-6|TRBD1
TGTGCCAGCAGCGATCAGGGGGTGAGCTATAATTCACCCCTCCACTTT
CASSDQGVSYNSPLHF
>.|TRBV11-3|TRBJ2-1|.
TGTGCCAGCAGCCACGGGACACCGTCCTACAATGAGCAGTTCTTC
CASSHGTPSYNEQFF
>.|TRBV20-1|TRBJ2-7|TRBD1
TGCAGTGCAACCGGGACAGGGGGCTTCGGGGACGAGCAGTACTTC
CSATGTGGFGDEQYF
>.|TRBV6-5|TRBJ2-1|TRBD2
TGTGCCAGCACTCCAGGGACTAGCGGAAACAAGGAGCAGTTCTTC
CASTPGTSGNKEQFF